The 16 T cell receptor beta chains presented below share a single source sample, sequenced in a study of tumor-infiltrating lymphocytes in oesophageal squamous cell carcinoma. TCRdb recomputed calls from the PCR reads with MiXCR, one row per CDR3 protein. The sample records 20,000 to 25,000 distinct CDR3 sequences, about a third being singletons. Sequenced: esophageal tumor tissue. The receptors were sampled from a female donor with esophageal squamous cell carcinoma.

The genes are TRBV6-1 and TRBJ2-7, with a tentative D call TRBD1 (5 bases). The germline V and J ends were trimmed by 6 bases and 6 bases, with 12 bases remaining between them. Germline V gives CDR1 MNHNS, CDR2 SASEGT. This CDR3 region has 12 residues. The CDR3, as DNA: TGTGCCAGCAGGGGGCCCTTCTCCGAGCAGTACTTC. Residues: CASRGPFSEQYF.

In regard to this clonotype: In this CDR3 the conserved last residue, phenylalanine or tryptophan, is missing, so a read error is likely. Because the CDR3's place on the DNA is in doubt, the DNA is left out and the CDR3 is given as listed by TCRdb. CDR3: CASRGPYGYTFGS. The rearrangement uses TRBV28 and TRBJ2-7; no DNA check was done on the table's D call, TRBD2. CDR1 is MDHEN and CDR2 is SYDVKM in the germline V gene. The CDR3 sequence runs 13 residues, both termini included.

For this clonotype: This may come from a read error, since a much larger clone is one base off. This sequence joins TRBV5-4 and TRBJ2-1; 10 bases line up with TRBD2. Near its end, the DNA agrees better with TRBJ2-7, so the J call may be wrong. This CDR3 is 16 amino acids long. Germline CDR1 reads SGHNT; CDR2 reads YYREEE (reference sequence). CDR3 amino acids: CASSRGLAGENNEQYF. CDR3 nucleotides: TGTGCCAGCAGTCGGGGGCTAGCGGGAGAGAACAATGAGCAGTACTTC.

This clonotype occurred many times. V is TRBV7-3 and J is TRBJ2-2, with TRBD1 identical over 11 bases. This CDR3 has 15 amino acids. Germline V gene sequence: CDR1 SGHTA, CDR2 FQGTGA. V was pared by 1 base and J by 6 bases, with 1 base of the junction left unmatched. This chain's CDR3 is CASSLMGQGAGELFF. The CDR3 DNA follows: TGTGCCAGCAGCTTAATGGGACAGGGGGCCGGGGAGCTGTTTTTT.

The J gene is TRBJ2-6, the V gene TRBV7-6, with 9 bases identical to TRBD1. This CDR3 has 19 amino acids. The J segment lost 0 bases and the V segment lost 5 bases, leaving 11 bases of the junction unmatched. Germline CDR1 is SGHVS and CDR2 is FNYEAQ. CDR3 loop: CASSGERDRVSSGANVLTF. In DNA, the CDR3 is TGTGCCAGCAGCGGAGAACGGGACAGGGTTTCCTCTGGGGCCAACGTCCTGACTTTC.

Remarks on this clonotype: An end of the junction does not agree with germline; a read error may underlie this. V gene TRBV3-1 combines with J gene TRBJ2-1; tentatively, D is TRBD1 (6 bases). Germline V gene data show CDR1 as LGHDT and CDR2 as YNNKEL (reference sequence). There are 15 residues in the CDR3. Written as DNA, the CDR3 is TGTGCCAGCAGCCCCGGCGAGACAGGCCCAACTACTAAGTACTTC. Its protein is CASSPGETGPTTKYF.

Many counts were recorded for this clonotype. V and J are TRBV19 and TRBJ1-3; TRBD1 agrees at 7 bases. The ends lost 4 bases at V and 0 bases at J; junction bases unmatched: 3. Germline assignment: CDR1 LNHDA and CDR2 SQIVND (reference sequence). There are 15 residues in the CDR3. The CDR3 reads CASSKGTVSGNTIYF. DNA of the CDR3: TGTGCCAGTAGTAAAGGGACAGTCTCTGGAAACACCATATATTTT.

This clonotype turned up a few times. The chain couples TRBV7-2 to TRBJ2-3, with 12 bases that match TRBD2. Germline V gene lookup returns CDR1 SGHTA and CDR2 FQGNSA. V gave up 5 bases and J gave up 4 bases; unmatched junction bases: 13. This CDR3 is built from 18 residues. The CDR3 nucleotides are TGTGCCAGCAGCCCCCTAGCGGGAGGGCCGGAAGGGGCAGATACGCAGTATTTT. Its translation: CASSPLAGGPEGADTQYF.

This clonotype came up many times. The rearrangement uses TRBV6-1 and TRBJ1-3; 7 bases match TRBD1. The V gene end was trimmed by 7 bases and the J gene end by 4 bases; junction bases not matched to a gene: 7. Per the germline V gene, CDR1 is MNHNS and CDR2 is SASEGT. The CDR3 covers 14 residues. CDR3 nucleotide sequence: TGTGCCAGCATGTTCCCGGGACAGGGAAACACCATATATTTT. Its translation is CASMFPGQGNTIYF.

This clonotype was counted at least ten times. The gene calls are TRBV5-1 and TRBJ2-6, with D unresolved. The CDR3 is 14 residues long. Trimming took 0 bases from V and 4 from J, leaving 5 bases between them. Germline V gene data show CDR1 as SGHRS and CDR2 as YFSETQ. CDR3 nucleotide sequence: TGCGCCAGCAGCTTGGAGGGAGGGGCCAACGTCCTGACTTTC. This encodes CASSLEGGANVLTF.

J is TRBJ2-7 and V is TRBV11-2; a possible D gene is TRBD1 (5 bases). The CDR3 runs to 15 residues. Germline V lookup: CDR1 SGHAT, CDR2 FQNNGV. V was cut by 1 base and J by 0 bases, with 10 bases left in between. CDR3 amino acids: CASSLAGSVSYEQYF. CDR3 DNA: TGTGCCAGCAGCTTAGCAGGGTCGGTCTCCTACGAGCAGTACTTC.

This clonotype has only a few counts. The DNA of the CDR3 is TGTGCCAGCAGCTTATCAGAGACAGATACGCAGTATTTT. This translates into CASSLSETDTQYF. This chain uses TRBV7-8 with TRBJ2-3, with D unclear. The CDR3 has 13 amino acids. V was pared by 2 bases and J by 3 bases, with 6 bases between. Germline V CDR1 and CDR2: SGHVS, FQNEAQ. Full variable domain (missing parts from reference TRBV7-8 and TRBJ2-3): GAGVSQSPRYKVAKRGQDVALRCDPISGHVSLFWYQQALGQGPEFLTYFQNEAQLDKSGLPSDRFFAERPEGSVSTLKIQRTQQEDSAVYLCASSLSETDTQYFGPGTRLTVL.

This clonotype came up many times. The rearrangement joins TRBV5-5 to TRBJ2-7; tentative D call: TRBD2 (5 bases). Germline assignment: CDR1 SGHKS and CDR2 YYEKEE (reference sequence). The CDR3 is 14 residues long. With 1 base removed from V and 2 bases from J, the gap between germline ends came to 10 bases. The CDR3 protein is CASSLSQRAYEQYF. CDR3 in DNA: TGTGCCAGCAGCTTGTCCCAGAGGGCCTACGAGCAGTACTTC.

A note on this clonotype: This clone may be a read error of a much larger clone one base away. This chain connects TRBV11-2 to TRBJ2-5; no definite D call. The CDR3 is 16 amino acids. V was clipped by 1 base and J by 11 bases, with 23 bases between them. From germline, CDR1 is SGHAT and CDR2 FQNNGV. The CDR3 region is CASSLVRQPAYNEQYF. The CDR3 nucleotides are TGTGCCAGCAGCTTAGTAAGGCAGCCCGCGTACAATGAGCAGTACTTC.

This clonotype was counted a few times. This sequence joins TRBV7-8 and TRBJ2-5; TRBD1 matches at 11 bases. TRBJ2-1 matches the DNA end more closely, so the J call is doubtful. Germline-derived CDR1 and CDR2 are SGHVS and FQNEAQ. The CDR3 runs 17 residues. As DNA, the CDR3 is TGTGCCAGCAGCTTAGTGGTTGGACAGGGGGCGGTAGATACGCAGTTCTTC. Encoded protein: CASSLVVGQGAVDTQFF.

By sample fraction, this clonotype is medium-sized (0.01 to 0.1%). The chain has TRBV7-9 and TRBJ2-7; 7 nucleotides match TRBD2. The CDR3 sequence is 16 residues long. The V segment lost 4 bases and the J segment 3 bases; nucleotides outside the gene matches: 12. From germline, CDR1 is SEHNR and CDR2 FQNEAQ (reference sequence). Written as DNA, the CDR3 is TGTGCCAGCAGCTCCCACGGCGGGCGGGAGAACTACGAGCAGTACTTC. This translates into CASSSHGGRENYEQYF.